This TCR beta chain was found in a study of shared clonotypes between healthy human individuals. Several immunoSEQ plates held equal portions of the genomic DNA taken from each subset. The table came from immunoSEQ multiplex PCR; TCRdb's copy has only in-frame clones and leaves some out. The sample gives about 460,000 clones, around 77% of which show up once; about 12% is in the top ten. Germline trimming cut 3 bases from V and 1 base from J; bases unmatched to any gene: 12. Germline-derived CDR1 and CDR2 are ENHRY and SYGVKD. The CDR3 has 17 amino acids. The V call is TRBV10-3, the J call TRBJ2-7, with 7 bases fitting TRBD2. Sequencing used PBMCs. This TCR was recovered from a woman in her thirties or forties in good health. Some clones in this sample may be carry-over from other donors' samples. This CDR3 reads CAISDSSGRGGSYEQYF. The CDR3 DNA follows: TGTGCCATCAGTGATTCTAGCGGTAGAGGAGGATCCTACGAGCAGTACTTC.